Listed below are T cell receptor beta chains from one sample, sequenced in a study of T-cell reconstitution after alpha-beta-depleted transplantation in children. TCRdb re-derived calls from the PCR reads in MiXCR, one entry per CDR3 protein. The repertoire includes about 480,000 distinct CDR3 sequences, about 12% of them detected once, and under 7% sits in the top ten. The material sequenced was PBMCs from the stem cell graft donor, taken from the stem cell graft. The receptors derive from a human donor who donated a stem cell graft to a child with combined immunodeficiency. CDR3s include the opening cysteine and the closing phenylalanine or tryptophan. The D gene is left open where the match is weak. For some rows the clone size is stated as once, few or many, or as a class when expanded; others skip it.

J,D,size,V,DNA,CDR3
TRBJ2-3,NA,few,TRBV9,TGTGCCAGCAGCGTAGTTGAGGATACGCAGTATTTT,CASSVVEDTQYF
TRBJ2-1,NA,few,TRBV6-2/TRBV6-3,TGTGCCAGCAGTTACTCGAGGCAGCAAGAGCAGTTCTTC,CASSYSRQQEQFF
TRBJ2-1,TRBD1,many,TRBV20-1,TGCAGTGCTAGAGATGGGACAGCAAGCTCCTACAATGAGCAGTTCTTC,CSARDGTASSYNEQFF
TRBJ2-7,TRBD1,NA,TRBV7-8,TGTGCCACAAAACTTGACAGGGAGACCTACGAGCAGTACTTC,CATKLDRETYEQYF
TRBJ2-7,NA,NA,TRBV5-5,TGTGCCAGCAGCCCCCGGCTTGGGGGGGCAAACTACGAGCAGTACTTC,CASSPRLGGANYEQYF
TRBJ2-7,NA,few,TRBV4-1,TGCGCCAGCAGCCAGGCACCGGTTGCCGGCGAGCAGTACTTC,CASSQAPVAGEQYF
TRBJ2-3,NA,NA,TRBV4-3,TGCGCCAGCAGCCAAGTCACCACCAATACAGATACGCAGTATTTT,CASSQVTTNTDTQYF
TRBJ2-1,TRBD2,NA,TRBV5-1,TGCGCCAGCAGCTTTGCTAGCGGGAGGGGCTACAATGAGCAGTTCTTC,CASSFASGRGYNEQFF
TRBJ1-2,NA,NA,TRBV4-3,TGCGCCAGCAGCCAAGATCGAGTGAACTATGGCTACACCTTC,CASSQDRVNYGYTF
TRBJ2-7,TRBD1,many,TRBV28,TGTGCCAGCAGTTCCGGGACAGCTTTTTACGAGCAGTACTTC,CASSSGTAFYEQYF
TRBJ2-3,NA,NA,TRBV20-1,TGCAGTGCTAGAGATGCAGTAAAAGCAGATACGCAGTATTTT,CSARDAVKADTQYF
TRBJ1-5,TRBD1,many,TRBV7-9,TGTGCCAGCAGCTTGTGGTATTCGACAGGGGGCAATCAGCCCCAGCATTTT,CASSLWYSTGGNQPQHF
TRBJ1-5,NA,many,TRBV4-3,TGCGCCAGCAGCCAAGAGACAGGCCCCAAAAATCAGCCCCAGCATTTT,CASSQETGPKNQPQHF
TRBJ2-7,NA,NA,TRBV18,TGTGCCAGCTCCCCCGAGGGGGGGTTCGTCCCCAATGACGAGCAGTACTTC,CASSPEGGFVPNDEQYF
TRBJ2-7,TRBD2,NA,TRBV7-2,TGTGCCAGCAGCCCGACTAGCGGGCCTTTCTACGAGCAGTACTTC,CASSPTSGPFYEQYF
TRBJ1-6,NA,few,TRBV20-1,TGCAGTGCTAGAGATTTCGGGACACCATTTTCACCCCTCCACTTT,CSARDFGTPFSPLHF
TRBJ2-5,NA,few,TRBV7-9,TGTGCCAGCAGCCCGAGGGCTCAAGAGACCCAGTACTTC,CASSPRAQETQYF
TRBJ2-7,NA,many,TRBV7-2,TGTGCCAGCAGCCTACAAAGGGTTCTGGGGTACGAGCAGTACTTC,CASSLQRVLGYEQYF
TRBJ2-7,TRBD1,NA,TRBV7-8,TGTGCCAGCAGCTCCCGGACAGGGGGCGCCGAGCAGTACTTC,CASSSRTGGAEQYF
TRBJ1-2,NA,many,TRBV12-3/TRBV12-4,TGTGCCAGCAGTTCAGGACTCCTCTATGGCTACACCTTC,CASSSGLLYGYTF
TRBJ1-1,TRBD1,many,TRBV12-3/TRBV12-4,TGTGCCAGCAGGCGGGACAGGGGACCTGAAGCTTTCTTT,CASRRDRGPEAFF
TRBJ2-3,NA,few,TRBV14,TGTGCCAGCAGCCAAGATCCGGACACAGATACGCAGTATTTT,CASSQDPDTDTQYF
TRBJ1-5,NA,few,TRBV5-1,TGCGCCAGCAGCTGGAATCAGCCCCAGCATTTT,CASSWNQPQHF
TRBJ1-5,NA,few,TRBV6-1,TGTGCCAGCAGCCCGGAGTTGAATCAGCCCCAGCATTTT,CASSPELNQPQHF
TRBJ2-5,NA,many,TRBV27,TGTGCCAGCAGTACCCAGGGAGCGGCAGCTTACTTC,CASSTQGAAAYF
TRBJ1-2,NA,few,TRBV6-5,TGTGCCAGCAGTTACCTCGGGTCCTATGGCTACACCTTC,CASSYLGSYGYTF
TRBJ2-3,NA,once,TRBV10-3,TGTGCCATCGGATTTGGGTCTAGCACAGATACGCAGTATTTT,CAIGFGSSTDTQYF
TRBJ1-2,NA,NA,TRBV20-1,TGCAGTGCTAGAGTTTCCTCCAACTATGGCTACACCTTC,CSARVSSNYGYTF
TRBJ2-3,NA,many,TRBV29-1,TGCAGCGTTGAATGGCCTCCCTCGGGGACGCAGTATTTT,CSVEWPPSGTQYF
TRBJ1-1,TRBD1,many,TRBV5-1,TGCGCCAGCAGCTCCGAACTCGACAGGGAGGCTTTCTTT,CASSSELDREAFF
TRBJ2-5,TRBD2,NA,TRBV20-1,TGCAGTGCTGAGCGGGGGTACCAAGAGACCCAGTACTTC,CSAERGYQETQYF
TRBJ2-1,NA,few,TRBV7-3,TGTGCCAGCAGCTTAACTAGAAACAATGAGCAGTTCTTC,CASSLTRNNEQFF
TRBJ2-6,TRBD1,many,TRBV4-2,TGTGCCAGCAGTTCACCGGGACAGCCTACCTCTGGGGCCAACGTCCTGACTTTC,CASSSPGQPTSGANVLTF
TRBJ2-1,NA,few,TRBV27,TGTGCCAGCAGCAAAAGCGGTTGGACCTACAATGAGCAGTTCTTC,CASSKSGWTYNEQFF
TRBJ2-1,TRBD1,many,TRBV2,TGTGCCAGCAGAGAGGGCAGACAGGGGGCGTGGGACAATGAGCAGTTCTTC,CASREGRQGAWDNEQFF
TRBJ2-2,NA,NA,TRBV7-9,TGTGCCAGCAGCGAGGAAACCGGGGAGCTGTTTTTT,CASSEETGELFF
TRBJ2-2,TRBD2,NA,TRBV20-1,TGCAGTGCTAGAAACAAACTAGCGGGGAGAACCGGGGAGCTGTTTTTT,CSARNKLAGRTGELFF
TRBJ2-3,NA,NA,TRBV7-9,TGTGCCAGCAGCTTAGGGGGGCTAGCGGAGAAAAACACAGATACGCAGTATTTT,CASSLGGLAEKNTDTQYF
TRBJ2-7,NA,many,TRBV29-1,TGCAGCGTTGCCAGGGAATCCCACGAGCAGTACTTC,CSVARESHEQYF
TRBJ2-7,TRBD1,NA,TRBV11-2,TGTGCCAGCAGCTTCACGGGGACAGCCTACGAGCAGTACTTC,CASSFTGTAYEQYF
TRBJ2-7,TRBD1,NA,TRBV20-1,TGCAGTGCTAGAGACCTTTTGTTAAAGGGGACAGGGTTCGAGCAGTACTTC,CSARDLLLKGTGFEQYF
TRBJ1-5,NA,few,TRBV30,TGTGCCTGGAGTGTTGGTGAAAGTCAGCCCCAGCATTTT,CAWSVGESQPQHF
TRBJ2-3,TRBD2,NA,TRBV20-1,TGCAGTGCTCGGGAGGACCCCCGCACAGATACGCAGTATTTT,CSAREDPRTDTQYF
TRBJ2-2,TRBD1,NA,TRBV7-3,TGTGCCAGCAGCTCCGAGGCCGGACAGGGGGCTGACACCGGGGAGCTGTTTTTT,CASSSEAGQGADTGELFF
TRBJ2-1,TRBD2,few,TRBV12-3/TRBV12-4,TGTGCCAGCAGTCGTAGTCACGGACTAGCGGGAGGACAGGATGAGCAGTTCTTC,CASSRSHGLAGGQDEQFF
TRBJ2-3,NA,NA,TRBV11-2,TGTGCCAGCAGCTTAAGTGAGGCAGCGACTATCGTAAGCACAGATACGCAGTATTTT,CASSLSEAATIVSTDTQYF
TRBJ2-7,NA,NA,TRBV12-3/TRBV12-4,TGTGCCAGCAGTCTACAGGGAACTCACCACGAGCAGTACTTC,CASSLQGTHHEQYF
TRBJ2-3,TRBD1,many,TRBV12-3/TRBV12-4,TGTGCCAGCAGTACCCTCGGGACAGGGGGCCCAGATACGCAGTATTTT,CASSTLGTGGPDTQYF
TRBJ2-5,NA,NA,TRBV11-3,TGTGCCAGCAGCTTTTATCCCCACCAAGAGACCCAGTACTTC,CASSFYPHQETQYF